The TCR beta chain described here comes from a study of blood T cell repertoires in COVID-19 (dated by TCRdb to the early 2020s). With respect to the entire study: Samples from collaborators originated in the United States, Italy and Spain and spanned both the acute and convalescent phases of COVID-19. A freely available public database, intended as a resource for researchers studying the immune response to SARS-CoV-2, is where the repertoires were released. Samples were obtained from the ongoing ImmuneRACE study (first 160 participants) and from over 1,000 subjects provided by 6 global collaborators. The material from the prospective study consisted of cDNA or gDNA derived from T cells, B-cell-depleted T cells, or PBMCs. A de-identified subject ID, COVID-19 status, age in years and sex were almost always included in the sample metadata. Where available, HLA class I and class II types were taken from metadata supplied by the sample provider and were not determined by assay-based typing. Deeply sampled blood TCRbeta repertoires from subjects exposed to, actively infected with, or recovered from COVID-19 were included in the dataset.

Participants in the prospective study were enrolled through a virtual design, were aged roughly 18 to 100 years, and lived in 24 United States geographic areas. In the prospective study, participants were assigned to cohorts based on the clinical history participants reported in a screening survey and a study questionnaire. Mobile phlebotomists in the prospective study collected whole blood, serum and a nasopharyngeal or oropharyngeal swab from every participant. Over an approximately 2-month period, participants in the prospective study had the option of providing additional blood draws and questionnaires. Blood samples from the prospective study were shipped frozen or at room temperature prior to DNA extraction. The germline V gene (reference sequence) sets CDR1 to DFQATT and CDR2 to SNEGSKA. The CDR3 runs 11 amino acids, cysteine and phenylalanine included. The sequence is cut down to CDR3 DNA, 33 bases in frame from base 1.

TCRbeta CDR3 regions were amplified from genomic DNA by means of the immunoSEQ Assay, a bias-controlled multiplex PCR. The authors' pipeline ran thus. The number of nucleated cells in each sample was estimated from the amplification of reference gene primers within the assay. To quantify the absolute abundance of each unique TCRbeta CDR3 rearrangement, sequence reads were collapsed and filtered. For each sample, productive Simpson clonality was calculated as the square root of Simpson's diversity index over productive rearrangements. The clones in this table, taken by TCRdb from immuneACCESS, are in-frame only. Not every clone is retained; where verified, under half of the shortfall comes from an unresolved V gene, and the cause of the rest is unknown. The V and J calls and clone size are taken from that table; D and trimming were inferred from the DNA. The sample records over 200,000 clones, roughly nine tenths of which are singletons. 3% to 4% of the sample is in the top ten clones.

Findings and caveats that apply to the study as a whole: The quantity of clinical and demographic metadata differed by source and by participant and was supplied without curation.

This clone was recorded a few times. The antigen this receptor binds is unknown. The record has no base qualities; no much larger clone is one base away. Sequencing input: PBMCs or T cells enriched from blood (not recorded which). The receptor comes from a woman aged 25 to 39 with acute COVID-19. The chain is assembled from TRBV20-1 and TRBJ1-1, with TRBD1 tentatively as D gene (5 bases match). This receptor carries the CDR3 CTISRGFLAFF. The DNA reads TGCACCATCTCGCGGGGGTTTCTGGCTTTCTTT.